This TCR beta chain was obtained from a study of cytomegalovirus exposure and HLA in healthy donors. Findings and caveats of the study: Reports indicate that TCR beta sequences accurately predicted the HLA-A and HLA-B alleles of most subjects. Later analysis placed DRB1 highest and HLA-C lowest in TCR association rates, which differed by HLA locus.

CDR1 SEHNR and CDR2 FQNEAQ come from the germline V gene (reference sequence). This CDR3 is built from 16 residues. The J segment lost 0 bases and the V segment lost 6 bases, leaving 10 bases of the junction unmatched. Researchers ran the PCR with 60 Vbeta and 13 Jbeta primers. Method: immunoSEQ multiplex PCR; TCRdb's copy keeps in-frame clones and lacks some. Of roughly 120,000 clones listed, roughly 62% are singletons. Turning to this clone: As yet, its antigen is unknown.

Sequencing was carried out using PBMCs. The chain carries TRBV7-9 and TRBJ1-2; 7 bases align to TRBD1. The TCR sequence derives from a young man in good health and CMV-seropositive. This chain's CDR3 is CASSPTTGTANYGYTF. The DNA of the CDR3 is TGTGCCAGCAGTCCTACGACCGGGACAGCTAACTATGGCTACACCTTC. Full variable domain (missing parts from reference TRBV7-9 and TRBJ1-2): DTGVSQNPRHKITKRGQNVTFRCDPISEHNRLYWYRQTLGQGPEFLTYFQNEAQLEKSRLLSDRFSAERPKGSFSTLEIQRTEQGDSAMYLCASSPTTGTANYGYTFGSGTRLTVV.